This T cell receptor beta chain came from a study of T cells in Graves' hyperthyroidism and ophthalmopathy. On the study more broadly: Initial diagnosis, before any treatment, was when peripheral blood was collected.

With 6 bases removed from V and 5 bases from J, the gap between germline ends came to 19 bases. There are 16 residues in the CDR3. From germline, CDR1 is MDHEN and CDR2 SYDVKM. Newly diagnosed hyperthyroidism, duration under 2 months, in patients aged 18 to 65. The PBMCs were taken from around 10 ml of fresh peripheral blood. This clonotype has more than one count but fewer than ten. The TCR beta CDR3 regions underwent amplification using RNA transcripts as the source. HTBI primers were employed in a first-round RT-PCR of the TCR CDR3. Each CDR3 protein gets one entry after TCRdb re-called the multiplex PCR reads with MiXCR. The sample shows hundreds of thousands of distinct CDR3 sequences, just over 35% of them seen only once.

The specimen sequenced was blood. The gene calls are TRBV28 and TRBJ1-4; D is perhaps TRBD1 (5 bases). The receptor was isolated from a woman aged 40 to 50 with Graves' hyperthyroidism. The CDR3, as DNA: TGTGCCAGCAGGATAACATCCGGGACGAAGAATGAAAAACTGTTTTTT. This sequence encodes CASRITSGTKNEKLFF.